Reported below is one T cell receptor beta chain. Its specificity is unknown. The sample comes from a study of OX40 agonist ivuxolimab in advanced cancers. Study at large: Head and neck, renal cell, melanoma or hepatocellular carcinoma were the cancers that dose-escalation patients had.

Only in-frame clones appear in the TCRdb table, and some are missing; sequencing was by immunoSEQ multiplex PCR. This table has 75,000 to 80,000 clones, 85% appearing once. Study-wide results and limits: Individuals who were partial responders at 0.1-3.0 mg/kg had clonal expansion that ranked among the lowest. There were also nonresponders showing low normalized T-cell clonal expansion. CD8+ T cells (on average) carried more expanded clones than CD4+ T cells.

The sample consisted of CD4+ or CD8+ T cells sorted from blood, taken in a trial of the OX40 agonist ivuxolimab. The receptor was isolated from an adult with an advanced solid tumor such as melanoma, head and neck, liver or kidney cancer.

CDR3 loop: CASSFVQAAGTEAFF. The CDR3 coding sequence is TGTGCCAGCAGCTTCGTACAAGCTGCAGGCACTGAAGCTTTCTTT. This chain links TRBV7-2 with TRBJ1-1; no firm D call. Germline CDR1 reads SGHTA; CDR2 reads FQGNSA. Trimming left V 3 bases short and J 4 bases short, with 15 bases between. The CDR3 runs to 15 residues.